The subject of this entry is one TCR beta chain. Its target is unknown. The data derive from a study of graft-versus-host responses after intestinal transplantation. Background on the study: Multivisceral, liver-intestinal, or isolated intestinal grafts went to recipients. Study conclusions and caveats: Among recipient marrow samples, GvH clones were found; some appeared first in ileum or blood. Within allografts, high graft-versus-host to host-versus-graft clonal ratios were seen among patients with graft-donor T cell macrochimerism.

TCRdb's copy holds only in-frame clones and misses some; the assay was immunoSEQ multiplex PCR. This table holds tens of thousands of clones, more than 85% found once. Per germline, CDR1 SGHNT and CDR2 YYREEE (reference sequence). The CDR3 covers 13 residues. J was trimmed by 8 bases and V by 7 bases; bases with no gene match: 11. The clonotype comes from a human donor who received an intestinal transplant. The specimen was unstimulated CD8+ T cells sorted from spleen or lymph node cells, collected before intestinal transplant. The V call is TRBV5-4, the J call TRBJ1-2, with TRBD1 matching 7 bases. The CDR3 sequence: CASASRGDYGYTF. The CDR3 DNA reads TGTGCCAGCGCTTCCAGGGGGGATTACGGCTACACCTTC.